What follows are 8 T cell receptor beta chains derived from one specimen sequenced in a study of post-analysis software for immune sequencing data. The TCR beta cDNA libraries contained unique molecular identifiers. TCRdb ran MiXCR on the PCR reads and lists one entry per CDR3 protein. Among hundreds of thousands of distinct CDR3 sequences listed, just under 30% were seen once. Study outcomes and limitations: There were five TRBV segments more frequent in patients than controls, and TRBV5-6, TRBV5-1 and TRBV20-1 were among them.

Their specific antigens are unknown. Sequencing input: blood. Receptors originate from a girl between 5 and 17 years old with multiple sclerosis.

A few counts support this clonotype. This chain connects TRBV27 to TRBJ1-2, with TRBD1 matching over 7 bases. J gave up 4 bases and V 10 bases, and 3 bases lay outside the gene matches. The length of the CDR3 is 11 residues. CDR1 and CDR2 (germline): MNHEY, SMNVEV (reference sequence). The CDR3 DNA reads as TGTGCCACAAGACAGGGCTATGGCTACACCTTC. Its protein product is CATRQGYGYTF.

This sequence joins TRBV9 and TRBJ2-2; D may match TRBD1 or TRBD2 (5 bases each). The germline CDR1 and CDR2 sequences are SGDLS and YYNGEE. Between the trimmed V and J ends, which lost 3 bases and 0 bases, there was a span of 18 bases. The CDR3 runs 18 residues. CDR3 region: CASSAQLMTGPNTGELFF. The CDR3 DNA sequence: TGTGCCAGCAGCGCCCAGCTGATGACGGGGCCGAACACCGGGGAGCTGTTTTTT.

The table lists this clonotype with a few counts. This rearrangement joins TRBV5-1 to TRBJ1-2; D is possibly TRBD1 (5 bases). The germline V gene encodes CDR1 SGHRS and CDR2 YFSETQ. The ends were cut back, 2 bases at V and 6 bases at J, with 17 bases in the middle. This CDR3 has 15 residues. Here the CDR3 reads CASSFSGQVKDGYTF. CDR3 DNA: TGCGCCAGCAGCTTCTCGGGGCAGGTGAAGGATGGCTACACCTTC. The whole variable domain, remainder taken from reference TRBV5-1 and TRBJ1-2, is KAGVTQTPRYLIKTRGQQVTLSCSPISGHRSVSWYQQTPGQGLQFLFEYFSETQRNKGNFPGRFSGRQFSNSRSEMNVSTLELGDSALYLCASSFSGQVKDGYTFGSGTRLTVV.

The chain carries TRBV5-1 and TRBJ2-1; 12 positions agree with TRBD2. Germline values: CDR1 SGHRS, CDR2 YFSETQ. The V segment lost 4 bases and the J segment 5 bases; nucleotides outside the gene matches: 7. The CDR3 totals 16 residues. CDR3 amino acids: CASSAGTSGPHNEQFF. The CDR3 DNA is TGCGCCAGCAGCGCCGGGACTAGCGGGCCCCACAATGAGCAGTTCTTC.

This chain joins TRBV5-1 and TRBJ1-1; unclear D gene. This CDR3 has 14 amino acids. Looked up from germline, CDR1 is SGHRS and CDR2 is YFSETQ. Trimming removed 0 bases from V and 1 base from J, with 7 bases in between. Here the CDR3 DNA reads TGCGCCAGCAGCTTGGTGGAAACGAACACTGAAGCTTTCTTT. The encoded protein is CASSLVETNTEAFF.

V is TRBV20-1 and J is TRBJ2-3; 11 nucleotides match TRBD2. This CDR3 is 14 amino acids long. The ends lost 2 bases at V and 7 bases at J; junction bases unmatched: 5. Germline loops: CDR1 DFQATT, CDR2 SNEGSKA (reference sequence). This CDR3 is CSARWVAGGYTQYF. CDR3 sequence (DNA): TGCAGTGCTAGATGGGTAGCGGGAGGGTATACGCAGTATTTT.

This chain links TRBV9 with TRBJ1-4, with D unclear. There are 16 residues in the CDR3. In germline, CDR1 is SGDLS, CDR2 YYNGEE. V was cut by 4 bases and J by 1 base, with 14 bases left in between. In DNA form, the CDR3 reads TGTGCCAGCAGCCCCTCGGGCGGGTTAACTAATGAAAAACTGTTTTTT. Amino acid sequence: CASSPSGGLTNEKLFF. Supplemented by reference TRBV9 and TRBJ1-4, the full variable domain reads DSGVTQTPKHLITATGQRVTLRCSPRSGDLSVYWYQQSLDQGLQFLIQYYNGEERAKGNILERFSAQQFPDLHSELNLSSLELGDSALYFCASSPSGGLTNEKLFFGSGTQLSVL.

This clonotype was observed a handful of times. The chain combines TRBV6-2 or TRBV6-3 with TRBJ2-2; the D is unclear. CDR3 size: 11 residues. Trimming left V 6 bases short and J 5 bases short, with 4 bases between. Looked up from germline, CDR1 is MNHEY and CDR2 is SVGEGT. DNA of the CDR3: TGTGCCAGCAGAGGAACCGGGGAGCTGTTTTTT. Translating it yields CASRGTGELFF.